This TCR beta chain is drawn from a study of blood T cells in healthy people across ages. Study-wide results and limits: A roughly linear fall in TCR beta diversity per million T cells was seen with increasing age. Diversity of TCR beta correlated strongly with naive T cell percentage.

A J-beta primer mix and a sample-barcoded 5' primer were used in a second PCR of about 7 to 12 cycles. MiXCR, run by TCRdb on the 5' RACE reads, gives a single entry per CDR3 protein. The profile shows fewer than 2,000,000 distinct CDR3 sequences, roughly two fifths of them singletons. Comment on this clonotype: What it binds is not known.

The germline V gene encodes CDR1 DFQATT and CDR2 SNEGSKA (reference sequence). V trimming: 0 bases; J trimming: 9 bases; junction bases outside the gene matches: 20. This CDR3 is 18 amino acids long. This clonotype was sampled from a human donor in good health. Material for sequencing was blood. The chain links TRBV20-1 to TRBJ2-1, with 7 bases that match TRBD2. The CDR3 bases are TGCAGTGCTAGAGATGAACTTGGCAGGACTAGAGGGAGGGGTGAGCAGTTCTTC. Residues: CSARDELGRTRGRGEQFF.